These 13 T cell receptor beta chains came from one sample sequenced in a study of post-analysis software for immune sequencing data (dated by TCRdb to the mid-2010s). The library was prepared using PCR. The reads were generated on an Illumina HiSeq 2500. To reduce PCR and sequencing biases, unique molecular identifiers were incorporated into the TCR beta cDNA libraries. The public reads were reanalyzed by TCRdb: fastp trimming at Q25, MiXCR alignment, in-frame beta chains only. Under each unique CDR3 protein, matching rows form one entry showing the most common genes and DNA. The sample table records 180,000 or so distinct CDR3 sequences; approximately 30% of these occur just once. The top ten clonotypes cover less than 4% of the sample. Their recognized antigens are unknown. General study outcomes and caveats: Patients showed significantly higher frequencies than controls for a handful of TRBV segments, among them TRBV5-6, TRBV5-1 and TRBV20-1.

Sample: blood. These receptors came from a girl aged 2-17 years with multiple sclerosis.

In this sample, this clonotype turned up a few times. V usage is TRBV27 and J usage is TRBJ1-6; possible D gene TRBD1, 6 bases. Germline V gene lookup returns CDR1 MNHEY and CDR2 SMNVEV (reference sequence). V lost 3 bases to trimming and J lost 10 bases, with 13 bases between them. The length of the CDR3 is 14 residues. This chain's CDR3 is CASSFTGTGSPLHF. For the CDR3, the DNA is TGTGCCAGCAGTTTTACAGGGACGGGATCACCCCTCCACTTT.

In its sample, this clonotype was seen many times. The J gene is TRBJ2-3, the V gene TRBV28; 8 bases map to TRBD2. The CDR3 spans 15 residues. CDR1 and CDR2 (germline): MDHEN, SYDVKM. Trimming cost V 7 bases and J 4 bases; bases outside gene matches: 10. In DNA, the CDR3 is TGTGCCAGCAATAAAGCGGGAGAGCTGGCAGATACGCAGTATTTT. This sequence encodes CASNKAGELADTQYF.

This clonotype was found many times. The chain couples TRBV20-1 to TRBJ2-7; D is unresolved. The CDR3 has 13 residues. The V end lost 0 bases, the J end lost 2 bases, and 8 bases lay between the germline ends. Germline V gene data show CDR1 as DFQATT and CDR2 as SNEGSKA (reference sequence). CDR3 loop: CSARDGSTYEQYF. As DNA, the CDR3 is TGCAGTGCTAGAGATGGCAGTACCTACGAGCAGTACTTC.

This chain connects TRBV2 to TRBJ2-1; 15 positions agree with TRBD2. V gave up 7 bases and J gave up 1 base; unmatched junction bases: 8. The CDR3 is 18 amino acids. The germline CDR1 and CDR2 sequences are SNHLY and FYNNEI. Here the CDR3 reads CASMMGLAGGPSYNEQFF. CDR3 nucleotides: TGTGCCAGCATGATGGGACTAGCGGGGGGCCCATCCTACAATGAGCAGTTCTTC.

The chain carries TRBV5-1 and TRBJ2-5; D tentatively fits TRBD1 or TRBD2 (5 bases each). Germline V lookup: CDR1 SGHRS, CDR2 YFSETQ. The CDR3 contains 13 residues. Trimming took 7 bases from V and 7 from J, leaving 17 bases between them. The CDR3 coding sequence is TGCGCCAGCGGGATGGGGGAAGTTCGGACCCAGTACTTC. It yields the protein CASGMGEVRTQYF.

Only a few counts were recorded for this clonotype. The chain combines TRBV6-5 with TRBJ2-7; 9 bases align to TRBD1. The junction had 6 bases not matched to a gene; V was cut back by 2 bases and J by 1 base. In germline, CDR1 is MNHEY, CDR2 SVGAGI. CDR3 length: 16 residues. CDR3 in amino acids: CASSYGPGQGSYEQYF. CDR3 bases: TGTGCCAGCAGTTACGGCCCGGGACAGGGATCCTACGAGCAGTACTTC.

This clonotype was recorded at least ten times. This sequence joins TRBV20-1 and TRBJ2-7; D gene ambiguous. This CDR3 is built from 11 residues. CDR1 is DFQATT, CDR2 SNEGSKA, per germline (reference sequence). The CDR3 bases are TGCAGCGTCCCAAGCTCCTACGAGCAGTACTTC. Residues: CSVPSSYEQYF.

This clonotype was counted many times. The chain employs TRBV7-2 and TRBJ2-7; the match to TRBD2 covers 9 bases. In germline, CDR1 is SGHTA, CDR2 FQGNSA. The V gene end was trimmed by 2 bases and the J gene end by 3 bases; junction bases not matched to a gene: 8. CDR3 size: 16 residues. CDR3 in DNA: TGTGCCAGCAGCTTAACCGGGACTAGCATCAGCTACGAGCAGTACTTC. Its protein is CASSLTGTSISYEQYF.

This clonotype was observed a few times. The V and J genes are TRBV2 and TRBJ1-1, with D possibly being TRBD1 (5 bases). CDR3 length: 13 residues. CDR1 and CDR2 from the germline V gene are SNHLY and FYNNEI. Trimming shortened V by 11 bases and J by 5 bases, and 18 bases separated the two germline ends. This CDR3 reads CASGLGTRTEAFF. CDR3 DNA sequence: TGTGCCTCCGGGCTCGGGACGAGGACTGAAGCTTTCTTT.

This clonotype was counted only a few times. The chain combines TRBV18 with TRBJ1-6; unclear D gene. This CDR3 is 13 amino acids long. V was clipped by 5 bases and J by 7 bases, with 9 bases between them. CDR1 and CDR2 (germline): KGHSH, LQKENI. The CDR3 DNA follows: TGTGCCAGCTCAACGGACTTCAATTCACCCCTCCACTTT. It encodes CASSTDFNSPLHF.

This clonotype has a count of ten or more. The gene calls are TRBV20-1 and TRBJ2-7; TRBD1 is a possible D gene (5 bases). The V gene lost 5 bases and the J gene lost 5 bases, with 13 bases spanning the gap. Germline-derived CDR1 and CDR2 are DFQATT and SNEGSKA (reference sequence). This CDR3 region has 12 residues. Here the CDR3 reads CSAVVQVNEQYF. Written as DNA, the CDR3 is TGCAGTGCTGTAGTACAGGTTAACGAGCAGTACTTC.

In its sample, this clonotype was seen a few times. One end of the junction varies from germline; a read error may be responsible. The V call is TRBV12-3 or TRBV12-4, the J call TRBJ2-3, with D tentatively TRBD2 (6 bases). The CDR3 has 16 residues. The CDR3 is CASSFFGRGRTDTRYF. DNA for the CDR3: TGTGCCAGCAGTTTTTTTGGGCGGGGCCGCACAGATACGCGGTATTTT.

V usage is TRBV7-9 and J usage is TRBJ1-1; the D is unclear. This CDR3 has 14 amino acids. Germline loops: CDR1 SEHNR, CDR2 FQNEAQ (reference sequence). V lost 0 bases, J lost 5 bases, and 10 bases lay in between. The CDR3 region is CASSLAIRGTEAFF. In nucleotides, the CDR3 is TGTGCCAGCAGCTTAGCGATAAGAGGGACTGAAGCTTTCTTT.